The sequence of this T cell receptor (beta chain) was determined in a study of blood T cell repertoires in COVID-19. Turning to the study itself: Spain, Italy and the United States supplied samples that represented acute and convalescent COVID-19. Nucleic acid was either cDNA or gDNA, and it came from T cells, B-cell-depleted T cells, or PBMCs.

From germline, CDR1 is MNHEY and CDR2 SVGAGI. The CDR3 contains 15 residues. Deletions cut 4 bases from V and 11 bases from J, with 18 bases between. In the original processing: Estimation of nucleated cell counts was performed using reference gene primer amplification. Sequencing used immunoSEQ multiplex PCR; TCRdb keeps in-frame clones, though not all of them. V and J calls and clone size are as listed in that table; D and trimming were resolved from the DNA. The sample yields 130,000 or so clones, around 85% seen once. The chain links TRBV6-5 to TRBJ1-6; D not certain. The sample taken for sequencing was peripheral blood. This sequence originates from a human donor in a cohort sampled during active COVID-19. CDR3: CASSSLGEVGAPLHF. The CDR3 bases are TGTGCCAGCAGTTCCCTGGGAGAGGTAGGCGCACCCCTCCACTTT.